The 23 T cell receptor beta chains reported below all come from one sample, sequenced in a study of T cell responses to AZD1222 COVID-19 vaccine (dated by TCRdb to the early 2020s). Libraries were constructed by the immunoSEQ multiplex PCR assay. Drawn from immuneACCESS, this table holds only the in-frame rearrangements with V and J called that TCRdb kept. Clones are partly lost; checked studies trace under half to an unresolved V gene and leave the rest unexplained. Present in this sample are 120,000 or so clones, approximately 88% of which were seen just once. Approximately 8% of the sample is in the top ten clones. The meaning of the sample's time point label: baseline before first vaccination. Source: peripheral blood, taken on day 0 of AZD1222 vaccination. The receptor set was obtained from an adult in good health.

The gene calls are TRBV28 and TRBJ2-2; no definite D call. This CDR3 spans 12 amino acids. CDR1 MDHEN and CDR2 SYDVKM come from the germline V gene. The V end was cut by 4 bases, the J end by 9 bases, with 9 bases between. The CDR3 DNA reads as TGTGCCAGCAGTTCCGGACCCAGGGAGCTGTTTTTT. Its translation is CASSSGPRELFF.

The chain has TRBV28 and TRBJ1-1, with 7 positions matching TRBD1. Germline assignment: CDR1 MDHEN and CDR2 SYDVKM. The CDR3 consists of 18 residues. With 2 bases clipped from V and 0 bases from J, the junction kept 12 bases outside the gene matches. CDR3 sequence: CASSLGGAFRGMNTEAFF. CDR3 DNA sequence: TGTGCCAGCAGTTTAGGGGGAGCGTTCAGGGGGATGAACACTGAAGCTTTCTTT.

The chain links TRBV6-5 to TRBJ2-1, with D tentatively TRBD2 (6 bases). CDR1 MNHEY and CDR2 SVGAGI come from the germline V gene. This CDR3 spans 15 amino acids. V was pared by 2 bases and J by 3 bases, with 11 bases between. CDR3 in amino acids: CASSYRDSIYNEQFF. The DNA for the CDR3 is TGTGCCAGCAGTTACAGGGACTCAATCTACAATGAGCAGTTCTTC.

This clone occurred once. This rearrangement joins TRBV5-1 to TRBJ2-5, with D perhaps TRBD1 (7 bases). CDR3 length: 17 amino acids. Germline V gives CDR1 SGHRS, CDR2 YFSETQ. V was clipped by 4 bases and J by 4 bases, with 23 bases between them. The CDR3 spells CASSQGLRQGEGETQYF. CDR3 nucleotides: TGCGCCAGCAGCCAGGGACTTAGACAGGGTGAAGGAGAGACCCAGTACTTC. The complete variable domain, with remaining parts taken from reference TRBV5-1 and TRBJ2-5, reads KAGVTQTPRYLIKTRGQQVTLSCSPISGHRSVSWYQQTPGQGLQFLFEYFSETQRNKGNFPGRFSGRQFSNSRSEMNVSTLELGDSALYLCASSQGLRQGEGETQYFGPGTRLLVL.

CDR3 sequence: CASSLESAGTQYF. The CDR3 DNA follows: TGTGCCAGCAGCTTAGAGTCCGCCGGGACCCAGTACTTC. This chain connects TRBV11-2 to TRBJ2-5, with D unclear. CDR1 and CDR2 from the germline V gene are SGHAT and FQNNGV. The CDR3 length is 13 residues. The ends were cut back, 0 bases at V and 7 bases at J, with 9 bases in the middle.

The chain has TRBV27 and TRBJ1-5; unclear D gene. Looked up from germline, CDR1 is MNHEY and CDR2 is SMNVEV (reference sequence). V dropped 1 base and J dropped 4 bases, with 8 bases sitting between them. The CDR3 contains 14 residues. CDR3: CASSLYGGNQPQHF. CDR3 nucleotide sequence: TGTGCCAGCAGTTTATATGGCGGAAATCAGCCCCAGCATTTT.

The rearrangement joins TRBV28 to TRBJ2-1; 16 bases map to TRBD2. Trimming at V came to 4 bases and at J to 4 bases, leaving 10 bases not matched to a gene. The CDR3 contains 19 residues. CDR1 MDHEN and CDR2 SYDVKM come from the germline V gene. In nucleotides, the CDR3 is TGTGCCAGCAGTTACGTCGGGACTAGCGGGGGGGCCGGATACAATGAGCAGTTCTTC. This encodes CASSYVGTSGGAGYNEQFF.

The chain couples TRBV6-5 to TRBJ1-1, with D tentatively TRBD1 (6 bases). Trimming stripped 6 bases from V and 4 bases from J, with 12 bases between. CDR1 is MNHEY, CDR2 SVGAGI, per germline. The CDR3 runs to 13 residues. The CDR3, as DNA: TGTGCCAGCAGCTTCAGGGGAGGCACTGAAGCTTTCTTT. The encoded protein is CASSFRGGTEAFF.

This chain joins TRBV4-1 and TRBJ2-3; D gene unclear. Per germline, CDR1 MGHRA and CDR2 YSYEKL. V lost 5 bases and J lost 4, with 16 bases in between. CDR3 length equals 15 residues. The chain's CDR3 is CASSDAPTWADTQYF. CDR3 in DNA: TGCGCCAGCAGCGACGCCCCCACCTGGGCAGATACGCAGTATTTT.

The rearrangement uses TRBV21-1 and TRBJ2-6; the D call of TRBD1 is as the table states it, not checked on the DNA. TRBV21-1 is a documented pseudogene. The CDR3 sequence is 19 residues long. The CDR3 loop is CASSILRTGKTSGANVLTF. CDR3 bases: TGTGCCAGCAGCATCTTAAGGACAGGGAAAACCTCTGGGGCCAACGTCCTGACTTTC.

This sequence joins TRBV19 and TRBJ1-5, with 12 bases identical to TRBD1. Per germline, CDR1 LNHDA and CDR2 SQIVND (reference sequence). The V and J ends lost 7 bases and 6 bases, in that order; junction bases with no gene match: 10. This CDR3 has 16 amino acids. In DNA form, the CDR3 reads TGTGCCAGTACCCCGGCGGGGACAGGGGGCGTTCAGCCCCAGCATTTT. Its translation is CASTPAGTGGVQPQHF.

This chain connects TRBV7-2 to TRBJ1-6, with TRBD1 as a possible D gene (5 bases). This CDR3 contains 16 residues. Trimming took 3 bases from V and 7 from J, leaving 16 bases between them. Germline V gene data show CDR1 as SGHTA and CDR2 as FQGNSA. CDR3 sequence: CASSFPGAGPNSPLHF. DNA for the CDR3: TGTGCCAGCAGCTTCCCTGGGGCAGGCCCCAATTCACCCCTCCACTTT.

The chain employs TRBV2 and TRBJ1-1; no reliable D call. Trimming left V 3 bases short and J 1 base short, with 6 bases between. This CDR3 region has 13 residues. CDR1 SNHLY and CDR2 FYNNEI come from the germline V gene. The CDR3 nucleotides read TGTGCCAGCAGTGACAGACGGAACACTGAAGCTTTCTTT. Its protein is CASSDRRNTEAFF.

V usage is TRBV6-2 or TRBV6-3 and J usage is TRBJ2-7; 8 nucleotides match TRBD2. V gave up 5 bases and J gave up 5 bases; unmatched junction bases: 11. From germline, CDR1 is MNHEY and CDR2 SVGEGT. The CDR3 is 15 amino acids. CDR3 in amino acids: CASSKVGRAGDEQYF. The CDR3 bases are TGTGCCAGCAGTAAAGTCGGAAGAGCGGGAGACGAGCAGTACTTC.

The chain has TRBV4-1 and TRBJ2-7; no clear D gene. This CDR3 region has 15 residues. Per germline, CDR1 MGHRA and CDR2 YSYEKL. Trimming stripped 1 base from V and 2 bases from J, with 12 bases between. CDR3 region: CASSQGGYTTYEQYF. Here the CDR3 DNA reads TGCGCCAGCAGCCAAGGGGGTTACACAACCTACGAGCAGTACTTC.

CDR3 amino acids: CSASPTSGRQETQYF. DNA for the CDR3: TGCAGTGCTAGTCCCACTAGCGGGAGACAAGAGACCCAGTACTTC. The gene calls are TRBV20-1 and TRBJ2-5, with 11 bases aligning to TRBD2. The V segment lost 3 bases and the J segment 2 bases; nucleotides outside the gene matches: 5. Germline V gives CDR1 DFQATT, CDR2 SNEGSKA (reference sequence). The CDR3 sequence is 15 residues long.

The chain recombines TRBV7-6 with TRBJ2-2; 7 nucleotides line up with TRBD1. CDR1 SGHVS and CDR2 FNYEAQ come from the germline V gene. The CDR3 contains 15 residues. Losses at the gene ends were 2 bases for V and 5 bases for J; bases not matched to a gene: 5. The CDR3 DNA follows: TGTGCCAGCAGCTTACGAACAGGGGAAACCGGGGAGCTGTTTTTT. Translated: CASSLRTGETGELFF.

In its sample, this clone was seen once. V usage is TRBV23-1 and J usage is TRBJ2-6; D might be TRBD1 or TRBD2, each matching 5 bases. TRBV23-1 is known as an ORF, though its function is uncertain. The length of the CDR3 is 14 residues. Trimming left V 6 bases short and J 3 bases short, with 9 bases between. The CDR3 reads CASRGRIGANVLTF. DNA for the CDR3: TGCGCCAGCAGGGGACGGATTGGGGCCAACGTCCTGACTTTC.

The gene calls are TRBV28 and TRBJ1-1; 8 bases are a match to TRBD1. V was pared by 8 bases and J by 1 base, with 3 bases of the junction left unmatched. Germline V gives CDR1 MDHEN, CDR2 SYDVKM. The CDR3 totals 13 residues. CDR3 sequence: CASPGTGNTEAFF. The CDR3 DNA sequence: TGTGCCAGCCCCGGGACAGGGAACACTGAAGCTTTCTTT.

To note about this clone: Within the sample, other DNA sequences also encode this same CDR3. J is TRBJ1-5 and V is TRBV3-1 (or the pseudogene TRBV3-2); D remains ambiguous. The CDR3 is made up of 13 amino acids. V gave up 3 bases and J gave up 2 bases, with 5 bases separating them. Germline V gene sequence: CDR1 LGHDT, CDR2 YNNKEL (reference sequence). CDR3: CASSHSGNQPQHF. CDR3 coding DNA: TGTGCCAGCAGCCACTCCGGCAATCAGCCCCAGCATTTT.

The chain recombines TRBV6-6 with TRBJ1-5; 9 positions match TRBD1. V was pared by 2 bases and J by 4 bases, with 0 bases of the junction left unmatched. The CDR3 consists of 14 residues. The germline CDR1 and CDR2 sequences are MNHNY and SVGAGI (reference sequence). Here the CDR3 reads CASSYGTGNQPQHF. In nucleotides, the CDR3 is TGTGCCAGCAGTTACGGGACAGGGAATCAGCCCCAGCATTTT.

This chain joins TRBV5-1 and TRBJ2-1, with TRBD2 identical over 13 bases. The CDR3 is 16 amino acids. Trimming removed 5 bases from V and 5 bases from J; junction bases left unmatched: 7. Germline V gives CDR1 SGHRS, CDR2 YFSETQ. The CDR3 sequence: CASSFGLAGDNNEQFF. The CDR3 DNA is TGCGCCAGCAGTTTTGGACTAGCGGGGGACAACAATGAGCAGTTCTTC.

The rearrangement links TRBV5-1 to TRBJ2-1; 7 nucleotides align to TRBD2. CDR1 and CDR2 (germline): SGHRS, YFSETQ. V shed 1 base and J 7 bases; nucleotides not matched to a gene: 14. The CDR3 is made up of 17 amino acids. As DNA, the CDR3 is TGCGCCAGCAGCTTGTTTGTGGGTAGCGGGTTGGTTAATGAGCAGTTCTTC. Its translation is CASSLFVGSGLVNEQFF.